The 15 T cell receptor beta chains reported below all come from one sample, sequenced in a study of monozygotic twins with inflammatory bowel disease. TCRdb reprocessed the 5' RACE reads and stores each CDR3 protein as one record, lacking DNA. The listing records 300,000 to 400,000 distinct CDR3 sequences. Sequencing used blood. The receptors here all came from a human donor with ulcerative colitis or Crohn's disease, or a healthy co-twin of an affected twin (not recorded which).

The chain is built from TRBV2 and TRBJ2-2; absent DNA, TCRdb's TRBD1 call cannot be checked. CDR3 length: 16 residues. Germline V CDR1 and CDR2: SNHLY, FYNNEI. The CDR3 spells CASSRGAGVITGELFF.

CDR3 loop: CASSQDRPRGKTYEQYF. The gene calls are TRBV4-1 and TRBJ2-7; TCRdb calls TRBD1, which cannot be checked without DNA. This CDR3 comprises 17 residues. Germline V gene lookup returns CDR1 MGHRA and CDR2 YSYEKL.

The CDR3 region is CASARGLEAFF. The V gene is TRBV25-1, the J gene TRBJ1-1. The CDR3 has 11 residues. The germline CDR1 and CDR2 sequences are MGHDK and SYGVNS.

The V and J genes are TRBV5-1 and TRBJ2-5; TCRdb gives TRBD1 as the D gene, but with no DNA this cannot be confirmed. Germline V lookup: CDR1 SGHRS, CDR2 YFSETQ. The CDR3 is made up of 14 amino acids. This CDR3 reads CASSSGQGQETQYF.

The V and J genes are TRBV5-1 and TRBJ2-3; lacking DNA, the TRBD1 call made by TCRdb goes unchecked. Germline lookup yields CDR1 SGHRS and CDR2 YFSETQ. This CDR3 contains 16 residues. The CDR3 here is CASSLGPTGLADTQYF. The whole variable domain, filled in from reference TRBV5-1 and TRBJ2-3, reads KAGVTQTPRYLIKTRGQQVTLSCSPISGHRSVSWYQQTPGQGLQFLFEYFSETQRNKGNFPGRFSGRQFSNSRSEMNVSTLELGDSALYLCASSLGPTGLADTQYFGPGTRLTVL.

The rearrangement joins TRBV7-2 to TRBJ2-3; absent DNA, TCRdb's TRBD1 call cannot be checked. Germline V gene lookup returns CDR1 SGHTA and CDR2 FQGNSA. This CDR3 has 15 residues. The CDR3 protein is CASSLATGAANTQYF.

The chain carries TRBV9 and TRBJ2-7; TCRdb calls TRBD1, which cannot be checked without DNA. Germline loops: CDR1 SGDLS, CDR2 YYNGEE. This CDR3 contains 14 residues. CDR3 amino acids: CASSATGQVGEQYF.

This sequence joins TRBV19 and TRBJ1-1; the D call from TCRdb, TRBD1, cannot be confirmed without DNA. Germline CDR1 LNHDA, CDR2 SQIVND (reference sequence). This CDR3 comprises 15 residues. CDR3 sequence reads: CASTHGDSMNTEAFF. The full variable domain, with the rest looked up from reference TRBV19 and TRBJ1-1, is DGGITQSPKYLFRKEGQNVTLSCEQNLNHDAMYWYRQDPGQGLRLIYYSQIVNDFQKGDIAEGYSVSREKKESFPLTVTSAQKNPTAFYLCASTHGDSMNTEAFFGQGTRLTVV.

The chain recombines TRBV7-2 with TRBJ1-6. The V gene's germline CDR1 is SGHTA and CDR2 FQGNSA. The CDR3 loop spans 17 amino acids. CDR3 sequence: CASSLAEGPSYNSPLHF.

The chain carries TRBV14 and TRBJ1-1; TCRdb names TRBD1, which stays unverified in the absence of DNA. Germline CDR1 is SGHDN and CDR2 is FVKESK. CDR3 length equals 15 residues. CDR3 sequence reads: CASSLMSQLGTEAFF.

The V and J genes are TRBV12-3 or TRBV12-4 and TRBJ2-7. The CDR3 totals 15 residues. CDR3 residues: CASSSPTVHGWEQYF.

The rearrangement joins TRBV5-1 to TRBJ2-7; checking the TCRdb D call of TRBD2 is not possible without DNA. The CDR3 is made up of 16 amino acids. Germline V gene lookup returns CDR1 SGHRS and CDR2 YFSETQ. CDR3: CASSLVAEWTSSEQYF.

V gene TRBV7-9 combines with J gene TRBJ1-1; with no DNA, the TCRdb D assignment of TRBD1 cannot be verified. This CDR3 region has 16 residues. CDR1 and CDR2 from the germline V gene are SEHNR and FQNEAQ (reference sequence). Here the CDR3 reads CASSWNPGQANTEAFF. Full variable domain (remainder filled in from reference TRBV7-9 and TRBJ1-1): DTGVSQNPRHKITKRGQNVTFRCDPISEHNRLYWYRQTLGQGPEFLTYFQNEAQLEKSRLLSDRFSAERPKGSFSTLEIQRTEQGDSAMYLCASSWNPGQANTEAFFGQGTRLTVV.

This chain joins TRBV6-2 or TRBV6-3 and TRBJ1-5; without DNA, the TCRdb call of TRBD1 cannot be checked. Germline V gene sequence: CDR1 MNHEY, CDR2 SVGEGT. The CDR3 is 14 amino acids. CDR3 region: CASTWGTVNQPQHF.

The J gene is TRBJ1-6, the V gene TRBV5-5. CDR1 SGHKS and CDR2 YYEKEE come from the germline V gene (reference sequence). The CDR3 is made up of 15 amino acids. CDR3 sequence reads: CASSLEIGSGSPLHF.